A selection of T cell receptor beta chains follows, all from one sample in a study of blood T cell repertoires in COVID-19. Clones were sequenced by immunoSEQ multiplex PCR, and TCRdb holds only the in-frame ones, with some missing. The sample carries around 370,000 clones, more than 70% recorded once. The sample consisted of peripheral blood. The source is a woman in her seventies with COVID-19, enrolled during active disease. The CDR3 runs from the conserved cysteine through the conserved F or W.

>TRBJ2-1|14|TRBV2
CASIFSESYNEQFF
>TRBJ1-4|15|TRBV7-9
CASTLGGGGNEKLFF
>TRBJ1-5|13|TRBV12-3/TRBV12-4
CASSGTGNQPQHF
>TRBJ2-7|12|TRBV10-3
CAISNTAYEQYF
>TRBJ2-7|16|TRBV4-2
CASSQEGTGGPYEQYF
>TRBJ1-3|13|TRBV14
CASSQGGGNTIYF
>TRBJ2-5|9|TRBV20-1
CSANRDTNF
>TRBJ2-1|11|TRBV7-3
CASRSGQEQFF
>TRBJ2-6|17|TRBV18
CASSSSTSGGGANVLTF
>TRBJ2-2|15|TRBV5-1
CASSLVQGASGELFF
>TRBJ2-7|14|TRBV5-1
CASSLAGGAYEQYF
>TRBJ1-6|19|TRBV4-3
CASSQDLKGVLSYNSPLHF
>TRBJ1-4|13|TRBV6-5
CASSSRDWEKLFF
>TRBJ1-3|14|TRBV30
CAWMTGNSGNTIYF
>TRBJ2-7|15|TRBV7-2
CASSLEPGQSHGQYF
>TRBJ2-5|15|TRBV6-5
CASRSPLGLEETQYF